This passage covers 24 T cell receptor beta chains from one sample sequenced in a study of cytomegalovirus exposure and HLA in healthy donors. The PCR made use of 60 Vbeta and 13 Jbeta primers. Data came from immunoSEQ multiplex PCR; TCRdb stores just in-frame clones and leaves some out. The sample includes 140,000 to 150,000 clones, roughly 80% of them seen just once. The sequenced sample consisted of PBMCs. All receptors come from a man aged 35 to 55 in good health and CMV-seronegative.

The chain uses TRBV28 and TRBJ2-7; 10 positions match TRBD1. CDR1 is MDHEN and CDR2 is SYDVKM in the germline V gene. V lost 6 bases and J lost 4; bases outside the gene matches: 6. The CDR3 contains 14 residues. CDR3 sequence: CASRRTGGGYEQYF. In DNA, the CDR3 is TGTGCCAGCAGGAGGACAGGGGGTGGTTACGAGCAGTACTTC.

The V gene is TRBV9, the J gene TRBJ1-2; D unresolved. The CDR3 is made up of 15 amino acids. Trimming pared 0 bases from V and 3 bases from J, leaving 12 bases between. Germline CDR1 and CDR2: SGDLS and YYNGEE. CDR3 in amino acids: CASSVEEGRYYGYTF. CDR3 DNA: TGTGCCAGCAGCGTAGAAGAGGGCAGATACTATGGCTACACCTTC. Complete variable domain (other parts from reference TRBV9 and TRBJ1-2): DSGVTQTPKHLITATGQRVTLRCSPRSGDLSVYWYQQSLDQGLQFLIQYYNGEERAKGNILERFSAQQFPDLHSELNLSSLELGDSALYFCASSVEEGRYYGYTFGSGTRLTVV.

This chain links TRBV7-2 with TRBJ1-2; TRBD1 might be the D (5 bases). V gave up 4 bases and J gave up 5 bases, with 17 bases separating them. The V gene's germline CDR1 is SGHTA and CDR2 FQGNSA. The CDR3 is 15 amino acids. CDR3 DNA: TGTGCCAGCAGCTCGATTCCGGGGGACGGATATGGCTACACCTTC. It encodes CASSSIPGDGYGYTF.

V and J are TRBV19 and TRBJ2-2, with TRBD1 matching 9 bases. This CDR3 contains 17 residues. The trim removed 3 bases at V and 5 bases at J, leaving 10 bases unmatched. CDR1 is LNHDA and CDR2 is SQIVND in the germline V gene (reference sequence). In nucleotides, the CDR3 is TGTGCCAGTAGTATGGAAGTCACAGGGGGCGTGACCGGGGAGCTGTTTTTT. The encoded protein is CASSMEVTGGVTGELFF.

This CDR3 reads CSGSDRGPNEQFF. The CDR3 region has the DNA TGCAGCGGGTCCGATAGGGGGCCCAATGAGCAGTTCTTC. The chain combines TRBV29-1 with TRBJ2-1; 7 nucleotides align to TRBD1. Germline CDR1 reads SQVTM; CDR2 reads ANQGSEA. The CDR3 spans 13 residues. Trimming took 7 bases from V and 6 from J; bases not matched to a gene: 9.

The rearrangement joins TRBV7-9 to TRBJ2-7; possibly TRBD1 for D (6 bases). The V gene's germline CDR1 is SEHNR and CDR2 FQNEAQ (reference sequence). The CDR3 loop spans 15 amino acids. The V and J ends lost 5 bases and 6 bases respectively, with 20 bases between them. CDR3 residues: CASSRPMAGDIEQYF. The CDR3 nucleotides are TGTGCCAGCAGCCGACCTATGGCAGGGGATATCGAGCAGTACTTC.

The chain joins TRBV6-4 to TRBJ1-2; 7 bases line up with TRBD1. The CDR3 is 15 amino acids. With 4 bases clipped from V and 0 bases from J, the junction kept 5 bases outside the gene matches. Germline V CDR1 and CDR2: MRHNA, SNTAGT. The CDR3 DNA sequence: TGTGCCAGCAGTGCCTCGACAGGGCCTAACTATGGCTACACCTTC. Its protein is CASSASTGPNYGYTF.

The rearrangement uses TRBV5-1 and TRBJ1-4; D remains unclear. The CDR3 is 15 amino acids. From germline, CDR1 is SGHRS and CDR2 YFSETQ. Trimming took off 6 bases at V and 0 bases at J, with 12 bases between the two ends. Here the CDR3 reads CASTESGATNEKLFF. CDR3 coding DNA: TGCGCCAGCACCGAAAGCGGGGCAACTAATGAAAAACTGTTTTTT.

This sequence joins TRBV5-8 and TRBJ1-2, with 7 bases lining up with TRBD1. Germline CDR1 and CDR2: SGHTS and YDEGEE. CDR3 length equals 14 residues. V gave up 7 bases and J gave up 2 bases; unmatched junction bases: 8. CDR3 loop: CASARTGINYGYTF. Here the CDR3 DNA reads TGTGCCAGCGCCCGGACAGGAATCAACTATGGCTACACCTTC.

This clone occurred a few times. The chain carries TRBV7-2 and TRBJ1-5; tentative D call: TRBD1 (5 bases). The V and J ends lost 4 bases and 4 bases respectively, with 8 bases between them. Looked up from germline, CDR1 is SGHTA and CDR2 is FQGNSA. The CDR3 has 13 residues. CDR3: CASSSGSNQPQHF. In DNA form, the CDR3 reads TGTGCCAGCAGCTCAGGGTCAAATCAGCCCCAGCATTTT.

The V and J genes are TRBV21-1 and TRBJ1-1. TRBV21-1 represents a pseudogene. The CDR3 sequence is 15 residues long. The DNA for the CDR3 is TGTGCCAGCAGCAAAGCCCCAGGGAGGAGCACTGAAGCTTTCTTT. It encodes CASSKAPGRSTEAFF.

The genes are TRBV6-6 and TRBJ1-2; a weak D match, TRBD1 (5 bases). CDR1 is MNHNY, CDR2 SVGAGI, per germline (reference sequence). V lost 2 bases and J 2 bases, leaving 15 bases between the germline ends. The CDR3 totals 16 residues. The CDR3 loop is CASSYIFPTDNYGYTF. CDR3 nucleotides: TGTGCCAGCAGTTACATCTTCCCGACAGACAACTATGGCTACACCTTC.

V and J are TRBV5-6 and TRBJ2-1; 7 bases align to TRBD1. V shed 0 bases and J 0 bases; nucleotides not matched to a gene: 12. Germline V gene data show CDR1 as SGHDT and CDR2 as YYEEEE. This CDR3 contains 19 residues. In DNA, the CDR3 is TGTGCCAGCAGCTTGGCGGGTCCGGGACAGTGGAGCTCCTACAATGAGCAGTTCTTC. Translation gives CASSLAGPGQWSSYNEQFF.

The chain carries TRBV19 and TRBJ1-2; perhaps TRBD1 as D (6 bases). The CDR3 contains 20 residues. The germline V gene encodes CDR1 LNHDA and CDR2 SQIVND (reference sequence). V lost 0 bases and J 2 bases, leaving 25 bases between the germline ends. CDR3 sequence reads: CASSIDLSRTVRPKNYGYTF. In DNA, the CDR3 is TGTGCCAGTAGTATAGATCTATCCAGGACAGTTCGCCCGAAAAACTATGGCTACACCTTC.

The chain has TRBV5-1 and TRBJ2-3, with 9 bases that match TRBD2. The V and J ends lost 4 bases and 2 bases, in that order; junction bases with no gene match: 14. CDR3 size: 18 residues. Germline CDR1 reads SGHRS; CDR2 reads YFSETQ. CDR3 nucleotides: TGCGCCAGCAGCGGAAGGTCAAGCGGGGGGATTCCCACAGATACGCAGTATTTT. Its translation is CASSGRSSGGIPTDTQYF.

This clone was detected only a few times. This rearrangement joins TRBV7-9 to TRBJ1-5; the D gene is possibly TRBD1 (5 bases). The CDR3 has 12 residues. Germline assignment: CDR1 SEHNR and CDR2 FQNEAQ (reference sequence). Deletions cut 5 bases from V and 6 bases from J, with 8 bases between. The DNA for the CDR3 is TGTGCCAGCAGCGCCGGGGGTCAGCCCCAGCATTTT. This gives the protein CASSAGGQPQHF.

The gene calls are TRBV19 and TRBJ1-2; 9 nucleotides align to TRBD1. This CDR3 is built from 17 residues. Germline V CDR1 and CDR2: LNHDA, SQIVND (reference sequence). The trim removed 5 bases at V and 2 bases at J, leaving 12 bases unmatched. The CDR3 region is CASSPPAGQGLNYGYTF. The CDR3 coding sequence is TGTGCCAGTAGTCCTCCTGCGGGACAGGGCTTGAACTATGGCTACACCTTC.

V usage is TRBV6-1 and J usage is TRBJ2-2; D gene uncertain. Germline-derived CDR1 and CDR2 are MNHNS and SASEGT. This CDR3 region has 13 residues. The V end was cut by 5 bases, the J end by 2 bases, with 6 bases between. In nucleotides, the CDR3 is TGTGCCAGCAGTCAACTTAACACCGGGGAGCTGTTTTTT. Protein sequence: CASSQLNTGELFF.

This chain connects TRBV6-1 to TRBJ1-6; 7 bases match TRBD1. The CDR3 contains 16 residues. Germline V gene data show CDR1 as MNHNS and CDR2 as SASEGT. With 2 bases clipped from V and 9 bases from J, the junction kept 10 bases outside the gene matches. The CDR3 is CASSELGLGGRSPLHF. CDR3 in DNA: TGTGCCAGCAGTGAATTAGGGCTAGGGGGCCGTTCACCCCTCCACTTT.

J is TRBJ2-2 and V is TRBV7-2, with unresolved D. Germline CDR1 SGHTA, CDR2 FQGNSA. Trimming stripped 5 bases from V and 3 bases from J, with 13 bases between. The CDR3 consists of 15 residues. The CDR3 region is CASSPPPEHTGELFF. The CDR3 DNA follows: TGTGCCAGCAGCCCGCCCCCGGAGCACACCGGGGAGCTGTTTTTT.

This chain connects TRBV9 to TRBJ1-1, with 8 bases that match TRBD1. The CDR3 is 15 amino acids. Germline V CDR1 and CDR2: SGDLS, YYNGEE. V lost 4 bases to trimming and J lost 3 bases; unmatched junction nucleotides: 8. DNA of the CDR3: TGTGCCAGCAGCTCACGTCAGGGGGCGGACACTGAAGCTTTCTTT. Its protein product is CASSSRQGADTEAFF.

The chain's CDR3 is CASSLDGGLAGGPEQFF. CDR3 DNA: TGTGCCAGCAGCTTGGATGGGGGACTAGCGGGGGGACCGGAGCAGTTCTTC. The chain has TRBV5-6 and TRBJ2-1; 15 bases map to TRBD2. The CDR3 runs to 17 residues. The V segment lost 0 bases and the J segment 10 bases; nucleotides outside the gene matches: 8. Per germline, CDR1 SGHDT and CDR2 YYEEEE.

This clone has just a few counts. This chain connects TRBV10-2 to TRBJ2-1; no firm D call. V lost 6 bases and J 0 bases, leaving 12 bases between the germline ends. This CDR3 is built from 15 residues. Germline CDR1 WSHSY, CDR2 SAAADI. CDR3: CASRLILNSYNEQFF. The DNA of the CDR3 is TGCGCCAGCAGACTCATACTTAACTCCTACAATGAGCAGTTCTTC.

The chain combines TRBV7-9 with TRBJ2-7; 10 nucleotides line up with TRBD1. Trimming at V came to 4 bases and at J to 1 base, leaving 4 bases not matched to a gene. The CDR3 is 15 residues long. Looked up from germline, CDR1 is SEHNR and CDR2 is FQNEAQ (reference sequence). CDR3 sequence reads: CASSSVDRGSYEQYF. CDR3 bases: TGTGCCAGCAGCTCGGTGGACAGGGGGTCCTACGAGCAGTACTTC.